This T cell receptor (beta chain) was captured by sequencing in a study of shared clonotypes between healthy human individuals. V shed 4 bases, J shed 2 bases, and the junction held 5 bases outside the gene matches. From germline, CDR1 is KGHSH and CDR2 LQKENI. The CDR3 length is 15 residues. Profiled with immunoSEQ multiplex PCR; TCRdb holds only in-frame clones, not every one. The data hold 490,000 or so clones, with around 79% observed a single time. Remarks on this clone: The antigen remains undetermined.

Study-wide findings and caveats: It was only blood that was sampled, and tissue repertoires likely differ.

This chain connects TRBV18 to TRBJ2-5; 9 bases are a match to TRBD2. The receptor comes from a woman aged 40 to 50 in good health. Some clones in this sample may be carry-over from other donors' samples. Source material: PBMCs. In nucleotides, the CDR3 is TGTGCCAGCTCACTAGCGGGAGAGGTACAAGAGACCCAGTACTTC. Residues: CASSLAGEVQETQYF.